This T cell receptor beta chain was identified in a study of human T cells and chemical hapten exposure. Sample time point: patch test 1, 2 weeks after DPC sensitization. The treatment denotes: therapeutic diphenylcyclopropenone sensitization with weekly scalp DPC. TCRdb re-derived calls from the RACE reads in MiXCR, one entry per CDR3 protein. This sample has approximately 350,000 distinct CDR3 sequences, with approximately 6.3% found just once. This clonotype was seen a few times. After removal of 1 base from V and 4 bases from J, the junction contained 3 bases not matched to a gene. This CDR3 spans 15 amino acids. CDR1 is SGHTA and CDR2 is FQGNSA in the germline V gene.

This material consisted of whole blood, taken in connection with sensitization to the hapten diphenylcyclopropenone (DPC). J is TRBJ2-1 and V is TRBV7-2; 8 bases line up with TRBD2. The clonotype was recovered from a woman between 18 and 29 years old with alopecia areata. Some clones in this sample may be carry-over from other donors' samples. The CDR3 loop reads CASSLGTSLYNEQFF. CDR3 coding DNA: TGTGCCAGCAGCTTAGGGACTAGCCTGTACAATGAGCAGTTCTTC.